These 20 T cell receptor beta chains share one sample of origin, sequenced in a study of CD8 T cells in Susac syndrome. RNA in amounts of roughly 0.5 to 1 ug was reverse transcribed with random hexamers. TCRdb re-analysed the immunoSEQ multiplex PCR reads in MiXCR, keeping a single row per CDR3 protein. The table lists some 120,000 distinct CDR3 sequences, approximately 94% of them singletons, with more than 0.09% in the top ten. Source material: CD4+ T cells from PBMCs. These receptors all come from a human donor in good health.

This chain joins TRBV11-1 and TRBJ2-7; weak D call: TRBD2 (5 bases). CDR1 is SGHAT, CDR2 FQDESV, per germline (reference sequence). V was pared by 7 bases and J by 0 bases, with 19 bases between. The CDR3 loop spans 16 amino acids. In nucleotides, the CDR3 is TGTGCCAGCAAAAAGAACCCGGCTAGCAGCTCCTACGAGCAGTACTTC. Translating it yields CASKKNPASSSYEQYF.

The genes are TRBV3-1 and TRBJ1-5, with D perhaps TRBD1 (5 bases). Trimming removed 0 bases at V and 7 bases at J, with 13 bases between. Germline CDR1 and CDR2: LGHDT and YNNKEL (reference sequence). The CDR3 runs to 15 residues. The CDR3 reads CASSQDLAGRQPQHF. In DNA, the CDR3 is TGTGCCAGCAGCCAAGATTTAGCAGGGCGACAGCCCCAGCATTTT.

CDR3 amino acids: CASQSRDTQYF. CDR3 DNA: TGTGCCAGCCAGTCTAGGGATACGCAGTATTTT. V usage is TRBV28 and J usage is TRBJ2-3; D remains ambiguous. The length of the CDR3 is 11 residues. Looked up from germline, CDR1 is MDHEN and CDR2 is SYDVKM. Trimming left V 8 bases short and J 6 bases short, with 9 bases between.

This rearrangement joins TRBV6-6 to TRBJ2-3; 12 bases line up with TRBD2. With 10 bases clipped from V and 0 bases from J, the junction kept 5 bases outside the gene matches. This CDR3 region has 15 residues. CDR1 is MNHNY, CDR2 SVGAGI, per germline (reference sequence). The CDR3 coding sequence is TGTGCCATCGGGGGACTAGCGGGTAGCACAGATACGCAGTATTTT. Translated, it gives CAIGGLAGSTDTQYF.

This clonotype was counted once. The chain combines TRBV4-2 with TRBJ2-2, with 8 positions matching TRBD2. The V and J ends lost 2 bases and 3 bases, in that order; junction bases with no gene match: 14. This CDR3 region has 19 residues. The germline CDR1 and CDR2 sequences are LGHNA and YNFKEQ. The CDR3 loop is CASSQSVGGSGRYTGELFF. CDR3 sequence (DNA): TGTGCCAGCAGCCAATCCGTTGGAGGCAGCGGGAGATACACCGGGGAGCTGTTTTTT.

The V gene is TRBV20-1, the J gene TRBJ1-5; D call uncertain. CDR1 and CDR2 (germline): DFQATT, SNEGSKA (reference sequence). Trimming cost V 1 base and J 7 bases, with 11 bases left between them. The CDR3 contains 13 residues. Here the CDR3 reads CSARGGGGQPQHF. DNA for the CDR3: TGCAGTGCTAGAGGGGGAGGTGGGCAGCCCCAGCATTTT.

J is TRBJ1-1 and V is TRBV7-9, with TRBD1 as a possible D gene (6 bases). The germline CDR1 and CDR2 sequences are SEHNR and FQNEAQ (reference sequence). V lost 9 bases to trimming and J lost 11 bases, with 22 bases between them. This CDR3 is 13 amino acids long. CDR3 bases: TGTGCCAGTAGCACAGGACAGCAGCAGGGGGCTTTCTTT. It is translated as CASSTGQQQGAFF.

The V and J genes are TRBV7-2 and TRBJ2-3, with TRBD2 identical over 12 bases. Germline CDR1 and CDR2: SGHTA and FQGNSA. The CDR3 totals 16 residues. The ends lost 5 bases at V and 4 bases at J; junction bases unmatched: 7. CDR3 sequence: CASSTTSGSLSDTQYF. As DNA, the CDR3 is TGTGCCAGCAGCACGACTAGCGGGAGTTTATCAGATACGCAGTATTTT.

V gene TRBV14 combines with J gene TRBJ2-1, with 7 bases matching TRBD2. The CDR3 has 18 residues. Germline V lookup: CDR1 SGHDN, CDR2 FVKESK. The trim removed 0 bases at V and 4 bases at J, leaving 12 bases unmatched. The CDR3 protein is CASSQDAFRLAVYNEQFF. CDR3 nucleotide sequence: TGTGCCAGCAGCCAAGATGCTTTCCGGCTAGCGGTATACAATGAGCAGTTCTTC.

This CDR3 is CSASGSSYNEQFF. DNA for the CDR3: TGCAGTGCTAGCGGGAGCTCCTACAATGAGCAGTTCTTC. V usage is TRBV20-1 and J usage is TRBJ2-1; tentative D call: TRBD2 (6 bases). This CDR3 region has 13 residues. CDR1 DFQATT and CDR2 SNEGSKA come from the germline V gene (reference sequence). V lost 3 bases to trimming and J lost 0 bases, with 6 bases between them.

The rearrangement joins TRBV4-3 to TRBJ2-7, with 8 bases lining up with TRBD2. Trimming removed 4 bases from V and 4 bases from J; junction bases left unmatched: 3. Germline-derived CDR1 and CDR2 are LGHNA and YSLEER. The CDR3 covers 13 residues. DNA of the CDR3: TGCGCCAGCAGCCCATCGGGAGGGTACGAGCAGTACTTC. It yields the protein CASSPSGGYEQYF.

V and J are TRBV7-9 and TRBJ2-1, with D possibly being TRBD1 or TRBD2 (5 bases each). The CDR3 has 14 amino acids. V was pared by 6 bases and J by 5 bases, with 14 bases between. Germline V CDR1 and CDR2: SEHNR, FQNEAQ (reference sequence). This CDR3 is CASRGRIWDNEQFF. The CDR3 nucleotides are TGTGCCAGCAGGGGACGAATATGGGACAATGAGCAGTTCTTC.

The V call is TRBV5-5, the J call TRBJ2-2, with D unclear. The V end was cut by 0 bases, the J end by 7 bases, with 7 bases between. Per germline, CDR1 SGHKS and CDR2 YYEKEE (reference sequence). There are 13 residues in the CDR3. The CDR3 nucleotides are TGTGCCAGCAGCTTGGCGCCAAACGGGGAGCTGTTTTTT. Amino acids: CASSLAPNGELFF. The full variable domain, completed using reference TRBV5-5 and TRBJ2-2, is DAGVTQSPTHLIKTRGQQVTLRCSPISGHKSVSWYQQVLGQGPQFIFQYYEKEERGRGNFPDRFSARQFPNYSSELNVNALLLGDSALYLCASSLAPNGELFFGEGSRLTVL.

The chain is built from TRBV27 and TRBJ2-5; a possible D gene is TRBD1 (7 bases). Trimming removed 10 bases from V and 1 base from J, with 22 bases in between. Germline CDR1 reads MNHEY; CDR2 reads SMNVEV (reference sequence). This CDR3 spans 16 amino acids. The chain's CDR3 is CATLARAGGIQETQYF. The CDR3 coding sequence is TGTGCCACCCTCGCGCGCGCAGGGGGGATCCAAGAGACCCAGTACTTC.

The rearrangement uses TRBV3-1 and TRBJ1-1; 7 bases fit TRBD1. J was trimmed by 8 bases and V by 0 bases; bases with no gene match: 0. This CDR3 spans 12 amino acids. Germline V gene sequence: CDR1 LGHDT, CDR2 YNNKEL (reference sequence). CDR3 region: CASSQEQGEAFF. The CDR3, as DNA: TGTGCCAGCAGCCAAGAACAGGGGGAAGCTTTCTTT.

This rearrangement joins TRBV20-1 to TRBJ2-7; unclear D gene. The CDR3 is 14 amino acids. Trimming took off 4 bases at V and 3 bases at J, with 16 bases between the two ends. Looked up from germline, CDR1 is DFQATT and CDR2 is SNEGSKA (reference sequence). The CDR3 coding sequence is TGCAGTGCTACCCCCGGGTCCGTTTTCTACGAGCAGTACTTC. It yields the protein CSATPGSVFYEQYF.

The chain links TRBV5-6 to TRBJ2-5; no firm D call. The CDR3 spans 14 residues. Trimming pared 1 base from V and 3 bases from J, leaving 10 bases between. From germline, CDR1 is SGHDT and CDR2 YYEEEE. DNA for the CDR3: TGTGCCAGCAGCTTGTTGGGTAGAGAAGAGACCCAGTACTTC. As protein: CASSLLGREETQYF.

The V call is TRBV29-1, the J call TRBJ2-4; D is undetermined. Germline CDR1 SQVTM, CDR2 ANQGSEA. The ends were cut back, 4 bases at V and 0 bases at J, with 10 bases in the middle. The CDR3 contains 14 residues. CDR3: CSVVSSIAKNIQYF. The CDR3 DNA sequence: TGCAGCGTTGTAAGCTCTATAGCCAAAAACATTCAGTACTTC.

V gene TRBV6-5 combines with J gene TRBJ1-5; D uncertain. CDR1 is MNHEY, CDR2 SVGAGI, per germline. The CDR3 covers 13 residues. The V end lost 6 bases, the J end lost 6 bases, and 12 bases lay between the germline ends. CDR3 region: CASSLGLAQPQHF. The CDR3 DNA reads TGTGCCAGCAGCCTTGGACTCGCTCAGCCCCAGCATTTT.

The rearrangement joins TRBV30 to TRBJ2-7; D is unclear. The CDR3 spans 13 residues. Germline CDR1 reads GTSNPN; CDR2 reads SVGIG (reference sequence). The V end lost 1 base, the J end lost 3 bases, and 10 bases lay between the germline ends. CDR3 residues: CAWSGLDLYEQYF. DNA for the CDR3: TGTGCCTGGAGTGGTCTGGACCTCTACGAGCAGTACTTC.